One and the same sample provided the 17 T cell receptor beta chains below, sequenced in a study of T-cell memory formation after mild COVID-19 (TCRdb year 2021). Library preparation used 5' RACE. Sequencing was performed on an Illumina NovaSeq 6000. TCRdb handled the public reads itself, with Q25 trimming in fastp and clone calling in MiXCR, and kept productive beta chains. Under each unique CDR3 protein, matching rows form one entry showing the most common genes and DNA. Present in this sample are over 70,000 distinct CDR3 sequences, approximately 16% of which were seen just once. The leading ten clones occupy around two fifths of the sample. Sequencing input: PBMCs or a T cell subset sorted from them (not recorded which). Receptors originate from a man in his late teens or twenties who had mild COVID-19 (a few samples of this study predate the infection). The sample titles of this study are shuffled in the database, so cell type and time point are left out; the donor was told from shared clones.

This CDR3 is CASSSAMDTANTDTQYF. The CDR3 coding sequence is TGCGCCAGCAGCTCAGCCATGGACACGGCGAATACAGATACGCAGTATTTT. The chain is built from TRBV5-1 and TRBJ2-3; possibly TRBD1 for D (5 bases). The CDR3 is made up of 17 amino acids. CDR1 is SGHRS, CDR2 YFSETQ, per germline. V lost 3 bases to trimming and J lost 3 bases, with 20 bases between them.

This clonotype was seen only a few times. This chain links TRBV13 with TRBJ2-7; D gene ambiguous. Trimming removed 2 bases from V and 5 bases from J, with 13 bases in between. Germline lookup yields CDR1 PRHDT and CDR2 FYEKMQ (reference sequence). The CDR3 sequence is 14 residues long. The CDR3 protein is CASSLIPQRDEQYF. CDR3 nucleotide sequence: TGTGCCAGCAGCTTAATCCCCCAACGCGACGAGCAGTACTTC. The whole variable domain, filled in from reference TRBV13 and TRBJ2-7, reads AAGVIQSPRHLIKEKRETATLKCYPIPRHDTVYWYQQGPGQDPQFLISFYEKMQSDKGSIPDRFSAQQFSDYHSELNMSSLELGDSALYFCASSLIPQRDEQYFGPGTRLTVT.

The rearrangement joins TRBV28 to TRBJ2-7; D possibly uses TRBD1 or TRBD2 (7 bases each). The CDR3 has 15 amino acids. CDR1 is MDHEN and CDR2 is SYDVKM in the germline V gene. The V gene lost 4 bases and the J gene lost 4 bases, with 17 bases spanning the gap. The CDR3 protein is CASSWTGLGDYEQYV. DNA of the CDR3: TGTGCCAGCAGTTGGACAGGACTAGGGGATTACGAGCAGTACGTC.

This clonotype has ten or more counts. V usage is TRBV2 and J usage is TRBJ1-5; 9 bases are a match to TRBD1. CDR1 SNHLY and CDR2 FYNNEI come from the germline V gene. This CDR3 region has 14 residues. Germline trimming cut 6 bases from V and 5 bases from J; bases unmatched to any gene: 5. The CDR3 DNA reads as TGTGCCAGCAGGATTGGACAGGGGCATCAGCCCCAGCATTTT. It yields the protein CASRIGQGHQPQHF. Combining the CDR3 with reference TRBV2 and TRBJ1-5 gives the whole variable domain EPEVTQTPSHQVTQMGQEVILRCVPISNHLYFYWYRQILGQKVEFLVSFYNNEISEKSEIFDDQFSVERPDGSNFTLKIRSTKLEDSAMYFCASRIGQGHQPQHFGDGTRLSIL.

The chain links TRBV5-4 to TRBJ1-4, with unresolved D. Germline V gives CDR1 SGHNT, CDR2 YYREEE (reference sequence). With 3 bases removed from V and 4 bases from J, the gap between germline ends came to 7 bases. This CDR3 is built from 13 residues. The DNA for the CDR3 is TGTGCCAGCAGCTACGGGTATAATGAAAAACTGTTTTTT. Protein: CASSYGYNEKLFF.

V and J are TRBV9 and TRBJ1-2; D ambiguous. Germline assignment: CDR1 SGDLS and CDR2 YYNGEE. The CDR3 spans 15 residues. Trimming removed 3 bases at V and 0 bases at J, with 12 bases between. The CDR3 nucleotides read TGTGCCAGCAGCGCTTCAAGATCTTCTAACTATGGCTACACCTTC. It encodes CASSASRSSNYGYTF.

In its sample, this clonotype was seen a few times. This chain joins TRBV28 and TRBJ1-1, with no clear D. V was shortened by 3 bases and J by 7 bases, with 15 bases between the two germline ends. CDR1 is MDHEN and CDR2 is SYDVKM in the germline V gene. The CDR3 covers 14 residues. CDR3 DNA sequence: TGTGCCAGCAGTTTTCTACGGGGTAGTAGTGAAGCTTTCTTT. This codes for CASSFLRGSSEAFF.

This clonotype has more than one count but fewer than ten. J is TRBJ2-2 and V is TRBV5-1; perhaps TRBD1 as D (6 bases). Trimming shortened V by 4 bases and J by 1 base, and 11 bases separated the two germline ends. The CDR3 sequence is 15 residues long. The germline V gene encodes CDR1 SGHRS and CDR2 YFSETQ. This chain's CDR3 is CASSRGQGNTGELFF. CDR3 sequence (DNA): TGCGCCAGCAGCCGGGGACAAGGGAACACCGGGGAGCTGTTTTTT.

The V gene is TRBV28, the J gene TRBJ2-2, with 9 bases fitting TRBD2. V lost 2 bases and J lost 5; bases outside the gene matches: 18. This CDR3 is 20 amino acids long. Germline lookup yields CDR1 MDHEN and CDR2 SYDVKM. CDR3 DNA sequence: TGTGCCAGCAGTTTAGCTCGGAGACTAGCGGCCCCACTGGATACCGGGGAGCTGTTTTTT. Amino acids: CASSLARRLAAPLDTGELFF. The full variable domain, with the rest looked up from reference TRBV28 and TRBJ2-2, is DVKVTQSSRYLVKRTGEKVFLECVQDMDHENMFWYRQDPGLGLRLIYFSYDVKMKEKGDIPEGYSVSREKKERFSLILESASTNQTSMYLCASSLARRLAAPLDTGELFFGEGSRLTVL.

Only a few counts were recorded for this clonotype. The rearrangement joins TRBV29-1 to TRBJ2-5; TRBD1 matches 9 bases. Germline CDR1 SQVTM, CDR2 ANQGSEA. CDR3 length: 15 residues. After removal of 8 bases from V and 3 bases from J, the junction contained 13 bases not matched to a gene. In DNA form, the CDR3 reads TGCAGCCAGTCCCCCGGGACAGGGCAAGAAGAGACCCAGTACTTC. Its protein is CSQSPGTGQEETQYF.

This clonotype occurred a few times. The chain couples TRBV28 to TRBJ2-3; D is possibly TRBD2 (7 bases). The germline V gene encodes CDR1 MDHEN and CDR2 SYDVKM. V lost 6 bases to trimming and J lost 5 bases, with 21 bases between them. There are 16 residues in the CDR3. CDR3 nucleotides: TGTGCCAGCAGCCCAGGGTCATGGGGGGGCAGAGATACGCAGTATTTT. Amino acid sequence: CASSPGSWGGRDTQYF.

The V gene is TRBV12-3 or TRBV12-4, the J gene TRBJ1-2; 9 bases are shared with TRBD1. This CDR3 is built from 14 residues. After removal of 6 bases from V and 3 bases from J, the junction contained 5 bases not matched to a gene. The DNA of the CDR3 is TGTGCCAGCAGGTCCGGGACAGGGTACTATGGCTACACCTTC. Amino acids: CASRSGTGYYGYTF.

This clonotype has just a few counts. V and J are TRBV20-1 and TRBJ2-3, with no clear D. V lost 5 bases to trimming and J lost 0 bases, with 12 bases between them. The CDR3 is made up of 14 amino acids. CDR1 DFQATT and CDR2 SNEGSKA come from the germline V gene (reference sequence). The CDR3 region has the DNA TGCAGTGCTTACTCAGTTGATAGCACAGATACGCAGTATTTT. Encoded protein: CSAYSVDSTDTQYF.

V usage is TRBV6-1 and J usage is TRBJ1-1; D ambiguous. The germline gives CDR1 MNHNS, CDR2 SASEGT. The V end lost 5 bases, the J end lost 2 bases, and 15 bases lay between the germline ends. The CDR3 extends over 15 amino acids. This chain's CDR3 is CASSTTDRGNTEAFF. DNA for the CDR3: TGTGCCAGCAGTACCACAGATCGGGGAAACACTGAAGCTTTCTTT.

This clonotype was counted a few times. V and J are TRBV4-1 and TRBJ1-5; D is ambiguous. Germline assignment: CDR1 MGHRA and CDR2 YSYEKL. The CDR3 is made up of 16 amino acids. The V end was cut by 1 base, the J end by 0 bases, with 10 bases between. The CDR3 reads CASSQVSDNSNQPQHF. The CDR3 region has the DNA TGCGCCAGCAGCCAAGTTAGTGACAATAGCAATCAGCCCCAGCATTTT.

This clonotype was observed a few times. The chain joins TRBV20-1 to TRBJ2-1; perhaps TRBD2 as D (7 bases). Germline-derived CDR1 and CDR2 are DFQATT and SNEGSKA (reference sequence). The CDR3 consists of 15 residues. With 8 bases removed from V and 4 bases from J, the gap between germline ends came to 21 bases. The CDR3 sequence is CSIKWGGGVYNEQFF. DNA for the CDR3: TGCAGTATTAAATGGGGCGGGGGCGTTTACAATGAGCAGTTCTTC.

The chain has TRBV5-5 and TRBJ2-5; TRBD2 aligns across 11 bases. Germline V lookup: CDR1 SGHKS, CDR2 YYEKEE (reference sequence). This CDR3 region has 15 residues. J gave up 5 bases and V 1 base, and 4 bases lay outside the gene matches. The CDR3: CASSLFSGGAETQYF. The CDR3 DNA follows: TGTGCCAGCAGCTTGTTTAGCGGGGGGGCCGAGACCCAGTACTTC. Based on the CDR3 plus reference TRBV5-5 and TRBJ2-5, the full variable domain is DAGVTQSPTHLIKTRGQQVTLRCSPISGHKSVSWYQQVLGQGPQFIFQYYEKEERGRGNFPDRFSARQFPNYSSELNVNALLLGDSALYLCASSLFSGGAETQYFGPGTRLLVL.